The rows below give T cell receptor beta chains drawn from one sample of a study of T cell responses to AZD1222 COVID-19 vaccine. Method: immunoSEQ multiplex PCR; TCRdb's copy keeps in-frame clones and lacks some. The sample records 100,000 or so clones, about 89% being singletons. Sample: peripheral blood, taken on day 0 of AZD1222 vaccination. These receptors all come from an adult in good health. Both conserved end residues are part of each CDR3. D genes are given only for firm matches. The listing skips clone size in some rows; elsewhere it reads once, few, many or a size class.

v_call	j_call	clone_size	d_call	cdr3_nt	cdr3_aa
TRBV19	TRBJ2-2	.	TRBD2	TGTGCCAGTAGTATAGTGGCGGGGGGCCTTAACACCGGGGAGCTGTTTTTT	CASSIVAGGLNTGELFF
TRBV28	TRBJ1-3	.	.	TGTGCCAGCAGTTTTGGAAACACCATATATTTT	CASSFGNTIYF
TRBV19	TRBJ2-1	.	.	TGTGCCAGTAGGGTGGGAGGATCCTACAATGAGCAGTTCTTC	CASRVGGSYNEQFF
TRBV5-1	TRBJ1-1	.	.	TGCGCCAGCAGCCCTGGACAGCCGAACACTGAAGCTTTCTTT	CASSPGQPNTEAFF
TRBV27	TRBJ2-7	.	.	TGTGCCAGCTCCGGACAGCCATTACCTAACTACGAGCAGTACTTC	CASSGQPLPNYEQYF
TRBV11-2	TRBJ2-5	.	TRBD2	TGTGCCAGCAGCGCCCCACCCCTACTAGCGGGGGAAGGAGAGACCCAGTACTTC	CASSAPPLLAGEGETQYF
TRBV7-2	TRBJ2-7	.	TRBD1	TGTGCCAGCAGCTTAGTGGCAGGGGGCAGGAACGAGCAGTACTTC	CASSLVAGGRNEQYF
TRBV5-1	TRBJ2-7	.	TRBD1	TGCGCCAGCAGCTTGCCCCCGCCAGGGGGTGGCCACAGCCACTACGAGCAGTACTTC	CASSLPPPGGGHSHYEQYF
TRBV5-1	TRBJ1-6	.	.	TGCGCCAGCAGCTTGGATGCGGACAATAATTCACCCCTCCACTTT	CASSLDADNNSPLHF
TRBV18	TRBJ2-7	.	.	TGTGCCAGCTCACCACGGGGAGGAGCCAAATACTACGAGCAGTACTTC	CASSPRGGAKYYEQYF
TRBV6-5	TRBJ2-7	.	.	TGTGCCAGCAGCCCACAGACTCCTACCTACGAGCAGTACTTC	CASSPQTPTYEQYF
TRBV6-5	TRBJ1-1	.	.	TGTGCCAGCAGTTACGGGGCAGGGGCGCACACTGAAGCTTTCTTT	CASSYGAGAHTEAFF
TRBV3-1/TRBV3-2	TRBJ2-1	.	.	TGTGCCAGCAGCCAAGACCTACTAGCTTCGCTGTTCTTC	CASSQDLLASLFF
TRBV7-7	TRBJ2-7	.	TRBD2	TGTGCTAGCAGTCAGACTAGCGACTACGAGCAGTACTTC	CASSQTSDYEQYF
TRBV5-4	TRBJ2-3	.	TRBD2	TGTGCCAGCAGCCTATCTAGCGGGAGCACAGATACGCAGTATTTT	CASSLSSGSTDTQYF
TRBV2	TRBJ1-6	many	.	TGTGCCAGCAGTGGGGGGAACTTATGGGCCCCACCCCTCCACTTT	CASSGGNLWAPPLHF
TRBV11-3	TRBJ2-2	.	.	TGTGCCAGCAGCCCAGGGGGGTATGCGGCGGGCACCGGGGAGCTGTTTTTT	CASSPGGYAAGTGELFF
TRBV5-1	TRBJ1-1	.	.	TGCGCCAGCAGCTTGGAGCCCCCGGGTGAAGCTTTCTTT	CASSLEPPGEAFF
TRBV2	TRBJ2-6	.	.	TGTGCCGTATCGTCCTCAGGGTCAATAAGCTCTGGGGCCAACGTCCTGACTTTC	CAVSSSGSISSGANVLTF
TRBV6-1	TRBJ1-2	.	TRBD1	TGTGCCAGCAGTGAAGCCCCGGGACAGAGTAATGGCTACACCTTC	CASSEAPGQSNGYTF
TRBV27	TRBJ2-5	.	.	TGTGCCAGCTTCGGGGGAGGGACCCAGTACTTC	CASFGGGTQYF
TRBV11-1	TRBJ2-4	.	.	TGTGCCAGCAGCCTTAGCGATGGTGAAAACATTCAGTACTTC	CASSLSDGENIQYF
TRBV7-9	TRBJ2-5	.	TRBD1	TGTGCCAGCAGCTACACAGGGGGCTGGGAGACCCAGTACTTC	CASSYTGGWETQYF
TRBV4-1	TRBJ2-1	.	TRBD2	TGCGCCAGCAGCCACCCCGGGAGGGGATCCTACAATGAGCAGTTCTTC	CASSHPGRGSYNEQFF
TRBV27	TRBJ2-3	.	.	TGTGCCAGCACTCTGAGAGGGGGGGCCAGGGATACGCAGTATTTT	CASTLRGGARDTQYF
TRBV6-2/TRBV6-3	TRBJ1-5	.	TRBD1	TGTGCCAGCACCCCTTACAGGGGGCTTACAAATCAGCCCCAGCATTTT	CASTPYRGLTNQPQHF
TRBV18	TRBJ1-5	.	.	TGTGCCAGCTCACCAGATCTAGGGGTGACTCGACCCCAGCATTTT	CASSPDLGVTRPQHF
TRBV4-1	TRBJ2-3	.	TRBD2	TGCGCCAGCAGCCACCTCCCGGCTAGCGGCCTCAGGGATACGCAGTATTTT	CASSHLPASGLRDTQYF
TRBV4-1	TRBJ2-3	.	TRBD1	TGCGCCAGCAGCGGAGCCGGGACAGGGGGACTAGTGCAGTATTTT	CASSGAGTGGLVQYF